A single sample is the source of the 19 T cell receptor beta chains below, sequenced in a study of CD8 T cells in ankylosing spondylitis. TCRdb re-derived calls from the 5' RACE reads in MiXCR, one entry per CDR3 protein. The sample has approximately 110,000 distinct CDR3 sequences, 24% seen once. Material: synovial fluid, either unsorted or a sorted T cell fraction (not recorded which). The receptors shown here come from a male donor with ankylosing spondylitis.

The chain combines TRBV5-6 with TRBJ1-6; TRBD1 matches 9 bases. Looked up from germline, CDR1 is SGHDT and CDR2 is YYEEEE. V was pared by 1 base and J by 10 bases, with 3 bases of the junction left unmatched. The CDR3 is 14 amino acids. CDR3 in amino acids: CASSLNRGQSPLHF. The CDR3 DNA follows: TGTGCCAGCAGCTTGAACAGGGGGCAATCACCCCTCCACTTT. Variable domain in full (rest from reference TRBV5-6 and TRBJ1-6): DAGVTQSPTHLIKTRGQQVTLRCSPKSGHDTVSWYQQALGQGPQFIFQYYEEEERQRGNFPDRFSGHQFPNYSSELNVNALLLGDSALYLCASSLNRGQSPLHFGNGTRLTVT.

J is TRBJ1-2 and V is TRBV14; maybe TRBD1 (5 bases). V gave up 4 bases and J gave up 4 bases, with 7 bases separating them. This CDR3 is built from 12 residues. Germline V gives CDR1 SGHDN, CDR2 FVKESK. The CDR3 DNA is TGTGCCAGCAGCCGGGACCTCTATGGCTACACCTTC. Protein product: CASSRDLYGYTF. Filled out from reference TRBV14 and TRBJ1-2, the complete variable domain reads EAGVTQFPSHSVIEKGQTVTLRCDPISGHDNLYWYRRVMGKEIKFLLHFVKESKQDESGMPNNRFLAERTGGTYSTLKVQPAELEDSGVYFCASSRDLYGYTFGSGTRLTVV.

This clonotype has at least ten counts. This chain joins TRBV20-1 and TRBJ1-4; D remains ambiguous. V was trimmed by 0 bases and J by 4 bases, leaving 9 bases between them. In germline, CDR1 is DFQATT, CDR2 SNEGSKA (reference sequence). CDR3 size: 14 residues. CDR3: CSARDRTFNEKLFF. CDR3 sequence (DNA): TGCAGTGCTAGAGATCGGACCTTTAATGAAAAACTGTTTTTT.

The chain uses TRBV10-3 and TRBJ2-7; D gene uncertain. The CDR3 is 14 residues long. Trimming shortened V by 3 bases and J by 4 bases, and 13 bases separated the two germline ends. Looked up from germline, CDR1 is ENHRY and CDR2 is SYGVKD. CDR3: CAISDSFRNYEQYF. As DNA, the CDR3 is TGTGCCATCAGTGACAGCTTCAGGAATTACGAGCAGTACTTC.

V gene TRBV10-2 combines with J gene TRBJ2-2; 9 nucleotides agree with TRBD1. This CDR3 comprises 15 residues. Germline-derived CDR1 and CDR2 are WSHSY and SAAADI. V gave up 5 bases and J gave up 7 bases; unmatched junction bases: 8. CDR3 DNA sequence: TGCGCCAGCAGTCTTACCGGGACAGGGTTCGGGGAGCTGTTTTTT. Encoded protein: CASSLTGTGFGELFF.

V and J are TRBV5-1 and TRBJ2-1; 8 bases line up with TRBD1. Trimming cost V 0 bases and J 6 bases; bases outside gene matches: 5. In germline, CDR1 is SGHRS, CDR2 YFSETQ. The CDR3 covers 15 residues. The CDR3 protein is CASSLVQGAVNEQFF. The CDR3 DNA reads as TGCGCCAGCAGCTTGGTCCAGGGGGCGGTCAATGAGCAGTTCTTC. The whole variable domain, remainder taken from reference TRBV5-1 and TRBJ2-1, is KAGVTQTPRYLIKTRGQQVTLSCSPISGHRSVSWYQQTPGQGLQFLFEYFSETQRNKGNFPGRFSGRQFSNSRSEMNVSTLELGDSALYLCASSLVQGAVNEQFFGPGTRLTVL.

This clonotype was seen many times. The rearrangement uses TRBV5-8 and TRBJ2-7; 9 positions agree with TRBD1. Trimming took 2 bases from V and 5 from J; bases not matched to a gene: 5. CDR1 and CDR2 (germline): SGHTS, YDEGEE. This CDR3 spans 14 amino acids. DNA of the CDR3: TGTGCCAGCAGCTTTTCCGGGACAGGGAACGAGCAGTACGTC. It specifies CASSFSGTGNEQYV.

The V call is TRBV7-9, the J call TRBJ1-2; 8 bases fit TRBD1. CDR3 length: 14 residues. V lost 5 bases, J lost 7 bases, and 9 bases stayed unmatched. Germline V gene data show CDR1 as SEHNR and CDR2 as FQNEAQ (reference sequence). The CDR3 spells CASSPLDREGGYTF. The CDR3 coding sequence is TGTGCCAGCAGCCCATTGGACAGGGAGGGTGGCTACACCTTC.

This clonotype was seen just once. V is TRBV6-1 and J is TRBJ2-1; 7 bases map to TRBD2. Germline V CDR1 and CDR2: MNHNS, SASEGT. The CDR3 is made up of 10 amino acids. V shed 6 bases, J shed 15 bases, and the junction held 5 bases outside the gene matches. CDR3 DNA sequence: TGTGCCAGCAGCCGGGACTACAGGTTCTTC. It translates to CASSRDYRFF.

The chain has TRBV5-6 and TRBJ1-5; no definite D call. V lost 4 bases to trimming and J lost 10 bases, with 21 bases between them. CDR3 length: 15 residues. The germline CDR1 and CDR2 sequences are SGHDT and YYEEEE. The CDR3 loop is CASSLGRNGRGPQHF. The DNA for the CDR3 is TGTGCCAGCAGCCTGGGCAGGAACGGCCGCGGACCCCAGCATTTT.

This clonotype was seen more than once but under ten times. The chain couples TRBV6-2 or TRBV6-3 to TRBJ2-1, with 7 bases that match TRBD2. This CDR3 has 16 residues. CDR1 is MNHEY and CDR2 is SVGEGT in the germline V gene. The V and J ends lost 6 bases and 4 bases, in that order; junction bases with no gene match: 12. CDR3 residues: CASRPRPGLEYNEQFF. CDR3 in DNA: TGTGCCAGCAGACCCCGACCCGGACTAGAGTACAATGAGCAGTTCTTC.

In this sample, this clonotype turned up many times. This chain links TRBV27 with TRBJ2-1; 13 bases align to TRBD2. The CDR3 covers 15 residues. Trimming at V came to 5 bases and at J to 8 bases, leaving 6 bases not matched to a gene. From germline, CDR1 is MNHEY and CDR2 SMNVEV (reference sequence). The CDR3 nucleotides are TGTGCCAGCAGTCCGAGGACTAGCGGGAGTGATGAGCAGTTCTTC. This translates into CASSPRTSGSDEQFF.

J is TRBJ2-7 and V is TRBV6-1, with D possibly being TRBD1 or TRBD2 (7 bases each). CDR3 size: 14 residues. Between the trimmed V and J ends, which lost 7 bases and 2 bases, there was a span of 15 bases. Germline CDR1 and CDR2: MNHNS and SASEGT. The CDR3 DNA reads as TGTGCCAGCACCGTCCAGGGGGGGCCCTACGAGCAGTACGTC. It codes for CASTVQGGPYEQYV.

The rearrangement links TRBV11-2 to TRBJ2-1; D may be TRBD2 (7 bases). Between the trimmed V and J ends, which lost 4 bases and 0 bases, there was a span of 16 bases. Germline-derived CDR1 and CDR2 are SGHAT and FQNNGV. The CDR3 is 17 residues long. The CDR3 protein is CASSSWGGASSYNEQFF. The CDR3 DNA sequence: TGTGCCAGCAGCTCCTGGGGGGGCGCTAGCTCCTACAATGAGCAGTTCTTC.

This clonotype showed up just a few times. The chain employs TRBV12-3 or TRBV12-4 and TRBJ1-5; TRBD1 aligns across 7 bases. J gave up 0 bases and V 9 bases, and 8 bases lay outside the gene matches. CDR3 size: 15 residues. The CDR3: CASSPGGYSNQPQHF. CDR3 coding DNA: TGTGCCAGTTCCCCAGGGGGGTATAGCAATCAGCCCCAGCATTTT.

CDR3 in DNA: TGTGCCAGCAGGTCCTCACTAGCGGGAGGGAATAATGAGCAGTTCTTC. Its translation is CASRSSLAGGNNEQFF. The genes are TRBV7-9 and TRBJ2-1, with TRBD2 matching over 13 bases. The V gene's germline CDR1 is SEHNR and CDR2 FQNEAQ (reference sequence). The V segment lost 6 bases and the J segment 7 bases; nucleotides outside the gene matches: 9. The CDR3 has 16 amino acids.

This clonotype was picked up a small number of times. This chain uses TRBV5-1 with TRBJ1-1; TRBD1 might be the D (5 bases). V was pared by 0 bases and J by 3 bases, with 9 bases between. The CDR3 loop spans 14 amino acids. The V gene's germline CDR1 is SGHRS and CDR2 YFSETQ. In nucleotides, the CDR3 is TGCGCCAGCAGCTTGGTAGGGGCGGACACTGAAGCTTTCTTT. It encodes CASSLVGADTEAFF.

This chain connects TRBV20-1 to TRBJ2-1; TRBD1 matches at 7 bases. The CDR3 sequence is 14 residues long. The V segment lost 0 bases and the J segment 2 bases; nucleotides outside the gene matches: 1. Germline assignment: CDR1 DFQATT and CDR2 SNEGSKA (reference sequence). CDR3 in amino acids: CSARDGTAYNEQFF. CDR3 in DNA: TGCAGTGCTAGAGATGGGACAGCCTACAATGAGCAGTTCTTC.

This clonotype was detected many times. The rearrangement links TRBV7-8 to TRBJ1-2, with D hard to call. Germline V gene data show CDR1 as SGHVS and CDR2 as FQNEAQ. Trimming removed 0 bases from V and 1 base from J, with 9 bases in between. CDR3 size: 15 residues. This chain's CDR3 is CASSLAGDYNYGYTF. Written as DNA, the CDR3 is TGTGCCAGCAGCTTAGCGGGCGATTATAACTATGGCTACACCTTC. Full variable domain (rest looked up from reference TRBV7-8 and TRBJ1-2): GAGVSQSPRYKVAKRGQDVALRCDPISGHVSLFWYQQALGQGPEFLTYFQNEAQLDKSGLPSDRFFAERPEGSVSTLKIQRTQQEDSAVYLCASSLAGDYNYGYTFGSGTRLTVV.